Listed here is a single TCR beta chain. Its antigen is as yet unknown. Subsequent to 10 days of culture, CD4+ T cells were isolated. BNT162b2 vaccine or mRNA-1273 vaccine was given to participants in two doses. Vaccine recipients had no previous SARS-CoV-2 infection; their nucleocapsid antibodies were negative. A half-volume exchange with IL-2 medium occurred on days 3 and 7. This entry comes from a study of vaccination effects on CD4 cells after COVID-19. This CDR3 has 15 amino acids. The germline V gene encodes CDR1 SGHVS and CDR2 FQNEAQ. Between the trimmed V and J ends, which lost 7 bases and 5 bases, there was a span of 21 bases. Some clones are missing from TCRdb's copy, which holds only in-frame ones; the method was immunoSEQ multiplex PCR. The table lists 50,000 to 60,000 clones, approximately 81% of them singletons. Regarding the study as a whole: Missing from the study were early post-infection timepoints, and its convalescent patients were few. Clones arising from infection and from vaccination showed marked clonal contraction late after vaccination.

The sequence derives from a human donor who received a COVID-19 vaccine. This chain uses TRBV7-8 with TRBJ2-7, with D possibly TRBD2 on 5 matching bases. The input for sequencing was CD4+ T cells from PBMCs cultured without peptide, taken after COVID-19 vaccination. The CDR3 region has the DNA TGTGCCAGCAAGCTTAGCTCGGGATCCGGGGACGAGCAGTACTTC. Residues: CASKLSSGSGDEQYF.